This entry lists 5 T cell receptor beta chains sequenced from one sample in a study of CD8 T cells in Susac syndrome. Random hexamers served to reverse transcribe roughly 0.5 to 1 ug RNA. Using its own MiXCR run on the immunoSEQ multiplex PCR reads, TCRdb lists one record per CDR3 protein. This repertoire shows 45,000 to 60,000 distinct CDR3 sequences, about 92% found once; its top ten account for approximately 0.49%. The sequenced sample was CD8+ T cells from PBMCs. All receptors derive from a human donor with multiple sclerosis.

J is TRBJ1-2 and V is TRBV2, with a weak D call TRBD1 (5 bases). The ends were cut back, 10 bases at V and 9 bases at J, with 15 bases in the middle. Germline-derived CDR1 and CDR2 are SNHLY and FYNNEI. CDR3 size: 11 residues. The CDR3, as DNA: TGTGCCACACGGACGGGGGGGAGCTACACCTTC. Residues: CATRTGGSYTF.

This clonotype was observed once. The chain uses TRBV28 and TRBJ1-1; D remains ambiguous. V lost 6 bases, J lost 11 bases, and 7 bases lay in between. The germline V gene has CDR1 MDHEN and CDR2 SYDVKM. This CDR3 contains 9 residues. The CDR3 nucleotides are TGTGCCAGCAGCCCCCCCGCTTTCTTT. It is translated as CASSPPAFF.

This clonotype came up once. The chain is built from TRBV11-3 and TRBJ2-7; 7 nucleotides line up with TRBD1. The CDR3 runs to 15 residues. With V trimmed by 0 bases and J by 7 bases, 9 bases remained unmatched. CDR1 is SGHNT and CDR2 is YENEEA in the germline V gene. The CDR3 DNA reads TGTGCCAGCAGCTTAGATGCCACAGGGGCGAGGGAGCAGTACTTC. This gives the protein CASSLDATGAREQYF.

V usage is TRBV4-1 and J usage is TRBJ1-1, with 9 bases lining up with TRBD1. Germline V CDR1 and CDR2: MGHRA, YSYEKL. The CDR3 is 15 residues long. Trimming took 2 bases from V and 1 from J; bases not matched to a gene: 2. This CDR3 is CASSQSQGANTEAFF. As DNA, the CDR3 is TGCGCCAGCAGCCAATCACAGGGGGCGAACACTGAAGCTTTCTTT.

J is TRBJ1-2 and V is TRBV11-2, with TRBD1 as a possible D gene (5 bases). Germline CDR1 SGHAT, CDR2 FQNNGV. CDR3 size: 15 residues. Trimming removed 5 bases at V and 8 bases at J, with 21 bases between. CDR3 DNA sequence: TGTGCCAGCAGCCCTACCAATGAGGGGATGAGAGGCTACACCTTC. It is translated as CASSPTNEGMRGYTF.